The source of this TCR beta chain is a study of OX40 agonist ivuxolimab in advanced cancers. Study as a whole: Patients assigned to dose escalation were diagnosed with hepatocellular carcinoma, melanoma, renal cell or head and neck cancer. Study observations and caveats: Expanded clones were, on average, more numerous in CD8+ T cells than in CD4+.

With regard to this clone: Its antigen is still unknown.

Using immunoSEQ multiplex PCR, the repertoire was profiled, and TCRdb retains in-frame clones only, with some absent. In the table there are roughly 92,000 clones, about 80% of which are singletons. The source material was CD4+ or CD8+ T cells sorted from blood, sampled in a trial of the OX40 agonist ivuxolimab. The sequence was collected from an adult with an advanced solid tumor such as melanoma, head and neck, liver or kidney cancer.

This CDR3 is CASSHTSGNEQFF. In DNA, the CDR3 is TGCGCCAGCAGCCATACTAGCGGCAATGAGCAGTTCTTC. The rearrangement links TRBV4-3 to TRBJ2-1; 8 bases map to TRBD2. CDR1 LGHNA and CDR2 YSLEER come from the germline V gene. The junction had 1 base not matched to a gene; V was cut back by 3 bases and J by 6 bases. This CDR3 contains 13 residues.